This T cell receptor beta chain is from a study of blood T cell repertoires in COVID-19 (dated by TCRdb to about 2020). Concerning the study at large: The collaborator samples originated in the United States, Italy and Spain and spanned the acute and convalescent phases of COVID-19. The material from the prospective study consisted of cDNA or gDNA derived from T cells, B-cell-depleted T cells, or PBMCs. The dataset comprised deeply sampled blood TCRbeta repertoires from subjects exposed to, actively infected with, or recovered from COVID-19. The repertoires were released in a freely available public database meant as a resource for research on the immune response to SARS-CoV-2. Samples came from the ongoing ImmuneRACE study (first 160 participants) plus 1,254 subjects from 6 global collaborators. Sample metadata almost always included a de-identified subject ID, COVID-19 status, age in years and sex. HLA class I and class II types, where available, came from metadata supplied by the sample provider rather than from assay-based typing. What the research found in general, with its limitations: Clinical and demographic metadata were provided uncurated, with the amount varying by source and participant.

Another Seattle source contributed samples from volunteer blood donors who had recovered from COVID-19. Collaborating institutions collected whole blood in K2EDTA tubes following their own protocols. For TCRbeta analysis, collaborators shipped samples in one of three forms: frozen whole blood, isolated PBMCs, or DNA extracted from either of those sample types. With respect to this clone: Its antigen specificity is not known. No much larger clonotype is one base removed from it; base qualities were not supplied.

The immunoSEQ Assay, a bias-controlled multiplex PCR, was used to amplify TCRbeta CDR3 regions from genomic DNA. Per the source publication's procedure: The number of nucleated cells in each sample was estimated from the amplification of reference gene primers within the assay. To quantify the absolute abundance of each unique TCRbeta CDR3 rearrangement, sequence reads were collapsed and filtered. Productive Simpson clonality was computed per sample as the square root of Simpson's diversity index over productive rearrangements. TCRdb retrieved this table from immuneACCESS and kept in-frame rearrangements only. Not all clones are present; in checked studies, unresolved V genes account for under half, and no reason is known for the remainder. For V, J and clone size, that table is used; D and trimming come from the DNA. In this sample the table shows 95,000 to 120,000 clones, around nine tenths of which occur a single time. 8.4% of the sample is held by the ten biggest clonotypes.

The CDR3 runs 16 residues from the cysteine to the phenylalanine. Solely the CDR3 DNA is kept, with 48 bases framed from the first base. Looking up the germline V gene (reference sequence) yields CDR1 GTSNPN and CDR2 SVGIG. V and J are truncated by 4 bases and 2 bases respectively, leaving an intervening sequence of 18 bases. This sequence originates from a woman in her 70s who had recovered from COVID-19. The sample was peripheral blood. The chain joins TRBV30 to TRBJ2-1; possibly the D gene is TRBD1, per 5 matching bases. The CDR3 region: CAWKGEGKPPYNEQFF. The DNA is as follows: TGTGCCTGGAAAGGGGAAGGTAAGCCCCCCTACAATGAGCAGTTCTTC.